One sample yielded the 28 T cell receptor beta chains listed below, sequenced in a study of blood T cell repertoires in COVID-19. Method: immunoSEQ multiplex PCR; TCRdb's copy keeps in-frame clones and lacks some. This table has over 150,000 clones, more than 75% appearing once. Material: PBMCs or T cells enriched from blood (not recorded which). These receptors were taken from a woman aged 45-60 years who had recovered from COVID-19.

The rearrangement links TRBV29-1 to TRBJ2-1; D remains unclear. V lost 3 bases and J 1 base, leaving 7 bases between the germline ends. This CDR3 has 13 amino acids. The germline V gene encodes CDR1 SQVTM and CDR2 ANQGSEA. CDR3 coding DNA: TGCAGCGTTGAGAGTAGTTCCTACAATGAGCAGTTCTTC. Its protein product is CSVESSSYNEQFF.

The chain recombines TRBV19 with TRBJ2-5; possible D gene TRBD2, 7 bases. Germline lookup yields CDR1 LNHDA and CDR2 SQIVND (reference sequence). The CDR3 is 16 residues long. V dropped 2 bases and J dropped 5 bases, with 18 bases sitting between them. The CDR3 bases are TGTGCCAGTAGTATAAGGAGGGGGGCTAGCGGTGAGACCCAGTACTTC. Translating gives CASSIRRGASGETQYF. Combining the CDR3 with reference TRBV19 and TRBJ2-5 gives the whole variable domain DGGITQSPKYLFRKEGQNVTLSCEQNLNHDAMYWYRQDPGQGLRLIYYSQIVNDFQKGDIAEGYSVSREKKESFPLTVTSAQKNPTAFYLCASSIRRGASGETQYFGPGTRLLVL.

This clone turned up a few times. J is TRBJ1-3 and V is TRBV2; D uncertain. The germline V gene has CDR1 SNHLY and CDR2 FYNNEI. Trimming removed 5 bases from V and 3 bases from J, with 17 bases in between. There are 16 residues in the CDR3. The CDR3 sequence: CASSTEHVRLGNTIYF. In nucleotides, the CDR3 is TGTGCCAGCAGTACCGAACACGTTCGCCTTGGAAACACCATATATTTT. The full variable domain, with the rest looked up from reference TRBV2 and TRBJ1-3, is EPEVTQTPSHQVTQMGQEVILRCVPISNHLYFYWYRQILGQKVEFLVSFYNNEISEKSEIFDDQFSVERPDGSNFTLKIRSTKLEDSAMYFCASSTEHVRLGNTIYFGEGSWLTVV.

This chain connects TRBV15 to TRBJ1-6, with D possibly matching TRBD1 (6 bases). Germline V gene sequence: CDR1 LNHNV, CDR2 YYDKDF (reference sequence). The CDR3 covers 15 residues. V lost 3 bases and J 10 bases, leaving 16 bases between the germline ends. The CDR3 DNA reads TGTGCCACCAGCAGGTCACCGGGACAAGGGTCACCCCTCCACTTT. Translation: CATSRSPGQGSPLHF.

The CDR3 coding sequence is TGTGCCAGCAGTGTTGGCAGCAATCAGCCCCAGCATTTT. Protein sequence: CASSVGSNQPQHF. The V gene is TRBV2, the J gene TRBJ1-5; no clear D gene. Germline CDR1 and CDR2: SNHLY and FYNNEI. This CDR3 spans 13 amino acids. V was pared by 4 bases and J by 1 base, with 5 bases between.

The rearrangement uses TRBV3-1 (or the pseudogene TRBV3-2) and TRBJ2-2; 7 bases agree with TRBD2. Germline V CDR1 and CDR2: LGHDT, YNNKEL (reference sequence). V shed 6 bases and J 2 bases; nucleotides not matched to a gene: 9. The CDR3 contains 16 residues. The CDR3 DNA follows: TGTGCCAGCAGTGTCCGCGGGACTACTAACACCGGGGAGCTGTTTTTT. This codes for CASSVRGTTNTGELFF.

This clone was observed once. The chain employs TRBV6-6 and TRBJ2-1, with 7 bases aligning to TRBD1. The germline V gene has CDR1 MNHNY and CDR2 SVGAGI (reference sequence). This CDR3 has 15 amino acids. Losses at the gene ends were 6 bases for V and 5 bases for J; bases not matched to a gene: 10. In nucleotides, the CDR3 is TGTGCCAGCAGGCGGTCCGGGACAGCCAACAATGAGCAGTTCTTC. Translating it yields CASRRSGTANNEQFF.

J is TRBJ1-3 and V is TRBV5-1, with D tentatively TRBD1 (6 bases). The CDR3 covers 16 residues. V was cut by 3 bases and J by 1 base, with 14 bases left in between. The germline V gene has CDR1 SGHRS and CDR2 YFSETQ. CDR3 nucleotides: TGCGCCAGCAGCTACCTACAGGGCTCATCTGGAAACACCATATATTTT. Residues: CASSYLQGSSGNTIYF.

The chain uses TRBV28 and TRBJ2-7, with a weak D call TRBD2 (5 bases). Trimming left V 6 bases short and J 4 bases short, with 10 bases between. Germline V gene lookup returns CDR1 MDHEN and CDR2 SYDVKM. The CDR3 covers 12 residues. CDR3 DNA: TGTGCCAGCAGGCTACGGGGATACGAGCAGTACTTC. It specifies CASRLRGYEQYF.

J is TRBJ2-3 and V is TRBV24-1, with no clear D. CDR3 length: 14 amino acids. Germline CDR1 KGHDR, CDR2 SFDVKD. Trimming stripped 4 bases from V and 0 bases from J, with 7 bases between. The CDR3 protein is CATSESLSTDTQYF. CDR3 nucleotides: TGTGCCACCAGTGAGTCCCTTAGCACAGATACGCAGTATTTT.

V gene TRBV4-1 combines with J gene TRBJ2-1; 8 positions agree with TRBD2. The CDR3 consists of 17 residues. Germline CDR1 MGHRA, CDR2 YSYEKL. V was pared by 2 bases and J by 0 bases, with 6 bases of the junction left unmatched. The CDR3 sequence is CASSQLPGTSSYNEQFF. The CDR3 nucleotides read TGCGCCAGCAGCCAATTACCCGGGACTAGCTCCTACAATGAGCAGTTCTTC.

The V gene is TRBV6-5, the J gene TRBJ1-1; perhaps TRBD1 as D (5 bases). Germline V gives CDR1 MNHEY, CDR2 SVGAGI. The V and J ends lost 0 bases and 7 bases respectively, with 18 bases between them. CDR3 length: 16 residues. The CDR3 reads CASSYSMGQALLEAFF. CDR3 coding DNA: TGTGCCAGCAGTTACTCGATGGGGCAGGCGCTTCTTGAAGCTTTCTTT.

The chain combines TRBV28 with TRBJ2-7; a weak D match, TRBD2 (6 bases). From germline, CDR1 is MDHEN and CDR2 SYDVKM. V was clipped by 4 bases and J by 3 bases, with 25 bases between them. The CDR3 loop spans 18 amino acids. The CDR3, as DNA: TGTGCCAGCAGTTCTAACCCCCCGTTCTCGGGGGTAAGCTACGAGCAGTACTTC. Amino acid sequence: CASSSNPPFSGVSYEQYF.

This clone showed up just once. This sequence joins TRBV27 and TRBJ1-2; D call uncertain. CDR1 is MNHEY and CDR2 is SMNVEV in the germline V gene (reference sequence). This CDR3 spans 12 amino acids. V was pared by 6 bases and J by 4 bases, with 9 bases between. CDR3 nucleotide sequence: TGTGCCAGCAGATCAGGAGGCTATGGCTACACCTTC. Protein sequence: CASRSGGYGYTF.

The chain recombines TRBV19 with TRBJ2-1; the match to TRBD2 covers 9 bases. CDR1 LNHDA and CDR2 SQIVND come from the germline V gene (reference sequence). The junction had 21 bases not matched to a gene; V was cut back by 4 bases and J by 8 bases. The CDR3 runs to 19 residues. CDR3 residues: CASSTRQGWSSGGLYEQFF. In DNA, the CDR3 is TGTGCCAGTAGTACTCGACAGGGTTGGAGTAGCGGGGGCTTGTATGAGCAGTTCTTC.

The chain links TRBV12-2 to TRBJ2-3; TRBD2 is the table's D call and was not checked against the DNA. TRBV12-2 is noted as a pseudogene. The CDR3 totals 16 residues. The CDR3 sequence: CASRGGRALPTDTQYF. In DNA form, the CDR3 reads TGTGCAAGTCGTGGCGGGAGGGCGCTCCCGACAGATACGCAGTATTTT.

The gene calls are TRBV20-1 and TRBJ1-1; 8 nucleotides align to TRBD1. In germline, CDR1 is DFQATT, CDR2 SNEGSKA (reference sequence). The CDR3 totals 15 residues. V lost 3 bases to trimming and J lost 5 bases; unmatched junction nucleotides: 11. For the CDR3, the DNA is TGCAGTGCTAGTGGGCCGCAGGGGGCGGGGACTGAAGCTTTCTTT. Its translation: CSASGPQGAGTEAFF.

The chain uses TRBV18 and TRBJ2-2; 7 nucleotides agree with TRBD1. Unmatched junction bases numbered 1, after V lost 2 bases and J lost 1 base. The germline V gene has CDR1 KGHSH and CDR2 LQKENI. This CDR3 has 15 residues. The CDR3 region has the DNA TGTGCCAGCTCACCAAACAGGGGGAACACCGGGGAGCTGTTTTTT. This sequence encodes CASSPNRGNTGELFF.

This rearrangement joins TRBV10-3 to TRBJ2-7; 8 bases line up with TRBD2. This CDR3 has 19 amino acids. The germline CDR1 and CDR2 sequences are ENHRY and SYGVKD. V lost 8 bases to trimming and J lost 1 base; unmatched junction nucleotides: 22. The CDR3 is CAIGTSLVGGPATSYEQYF. The CDR3 coding sequence is TGTGCCATCGGGACTAGTCTCGTTGGGGGTCCCGCGACATCCTACGAGCAGTACTTC.

The rearrangement uses TRBV11-2 and TRBJ2-5; a possible D gene is TRBD2 (5 bases). CDR1 is SGHAT and CDR2 is FQNNGV in the germline V gene. The CDR3 sequence is 18 residues long. The V and J ends lost 2 bases and 0 bases respectively, with 19 bases between them. In DNA, the CDR3 is TGTGCCAGCAGCTTAAGGAGGTCGAGCGCGACACACCAAGAGACCCAGTACTTC. This gives the protein CASSLRRSSATHQETQYF.

The rearrangement joins TRBV5-1 to TRBJ1-5, with D possibly being TRBD1 (6 bases). This CDR3 spans 16 amino acids. The V end was cut by 1 base, the J end by 5 bases, with 16 bases between. The germline CDR1 and CDR2 sequences are SGHRS and YFSETQ. The CDR3 DNA sequence: TGCGCCAGCAGCTTGTCAGGCGGCAGGGGAGATCAGCCCCAGCATTTT. Amino acids: CASSLSGGRGDQPQHF.

CDR3 loop: CASSKGARHNQPQHF. CDR3 sequence (DNA): TGTGCCAGCAGTAAGGGGGCGCGACACAATCAGCCCCAGCATTTT. V gene TRBV27 combines with J gene TRBJ1-5; TRBD1 matches at 7 bases. V was pared by 5 bases and J by 3 bases, with 7 bases of the junction left unmatched. The CDR3 extends over 15 amino acids. Germline loops: CDR1 MNHEY, CDR2 SMNVEV (reference sequence).

This chain uses TRBV7-2 with TRBJ1-5; D possibly corresponds to TRBD1 (6 bases). CDR3 length equals 14 residues. V was cut by 6 bases and J by 2 bases, with 11 bases left in between. Germline CDR1 and CDR2: SGHTA and FQGNSA. CDR3 nucleotide sequence: TGTGCCAGCAGACAGGGCGATGGCAATCAGCCCCAGCATTTT. Its translation is CASRQGDGNQPQHF. Variable domain in full (rest from reference TRBV7-2 and TRBJ1-5): GAGVSQSPSNKVTEKGKDVELRCDPISGHTALYWYRQSLGQGLEFLIYFQGNSAPDKSGLPSDRFSAERTGGSVSTLTIQRTQQEDSAVYLCASRQGDGNQPQHFGDGTRLSIL.

V is TRBV7-2 and J is TRBJ1-1; TRBD1 is a possible D gene (6 bases). The germline V gene has CDR1 SGHTA and CDR2 FQGNSA. V dropped 4 bases and J dropped 7 bases, with 13 bases sitting between them. The CDR3 runs to 13 residues. The CDR3 DNA sequence: TGTGCCAGCAGCTCCCGGGACACCTTTGAAGCTTTCTTT. Amino acids: CASSSRDTFEAFF. Supplemented by reference TRBV7-2 and TRBJ1-1, the full variable domain reads GAGVSQSPSNKVTEKGKDVELRCDPISGHTALYWYRQSLGQGLEFLIYFQGNSAPDKSGLPSDRFSAERTGGSVSTLTIQRTQQEDSAVYLCASSSRDTFEAFFGQGTRLTVV.

This sequence joins TRBV7-8 and TRBJ2-7; 10 positions agree with TRBD2. Germline V gene sequence: CDR1 SGHVS, CDR2 FQNEAQ. The length of the CDR3 is 14 residues. Trimming at V came to 5 bases and at J to 3 bases, leaving 4 bases not matched to a gene. CDR3 sequence (DNA): TGTGCCAGCAGCCGAGCGGGAGGGGACTACGAGCAGTACTTC. Translated, it gives CASSRAGGDYEQYF.

The chain has TRBV6-6 and TRBJ1-4; D is undetermined. The V and J ends lost 5 bases and 6 bases respectively, with 4 bases between them. In germline, CDR1 is MNHNY, CDR2 SVGAGI (reference sequence). The CDR3 has 11 amino acids. CDR3 in amino acids: CASSRDEKLFF. CDR3 bases: TGTGCCAGCAGTCGCGATGAAAAACTGTTTTTT.

This clone was observed a handful of times. The chain uses TRBV28 and TRBJ2-7, with TRBD1 matching 10 bases. There are 16 residues in the CDR3. CDR1 and CDR2 from the germline V gene are MDHEN and SYDVKM. With 8 bases clipped from V and 0 bases from J, the junction kept 10 bases outside the gene matches. The chain's CDR3 is CASEGQGQGSSYEQYF. The CDR3 nucleotides are TGTGCCAGCGAGGGTCAGGGACAGGGGTCCTCCTACGAGCAGTACTTC.

The chain uses TRBV7-7 and TRBJ2-3; D is ambiguous. This CDR3 region has 13 residues. Looked up from germline, CDR1 is SSHAT and CDR2 is FNYEAQ (reference sequence). Trimming took off 1 base at V and 6 bases at J, with 8 bases between the two ends. CDR3 protein: CASSLGLADTQYF. DNA of the CDR3: TGTGCCAGCAGCTTAGGTCTCGCGGATACGCAGTATTTT.